This T cell receptor beta chain comes out of a study of vaccination and CD4 T cells after COVID-19. Overall study: Participants got two doses of BNT162b2 or mRNA-1273 vaccine.

In regard to this clonotype: Its target is unknown.

The Oncomine TCR Beta short-read assay was what sequenced the DNA obtained from cultured CD4+ T cells. Genomic DNA was isolated from cultured CD4+ T cells. TCRdb recomputed calls from the PCR reads with MiXCR, one row per CDR3 protein. The sample yields 15,000 or so distinct CDR3 sequences, roughly 59% seen once. Described treatment: approximately 9-day PBMC culture with coronavirus spike peptide pools or control peptides (ViraFEST assay). ViraFEST enlarged antigen-specific T cell populations with peptide pools and afterwards sequenced TCRs. The CDR3 runs 13 residues. The germline V gene has CDR1 MNHEY and CDR2 SVGEGT. Trimming shortened V by 5 bases and J by 5 bases, and 12 bases separated the two germline ends.

This rearrangement joins TRBV6-2 or TRBV6-3 to TRBJ1-2; D unclear. The sequence was collected from a human donor who had recovered from COVID-19. Source: CD4+ T cells from blood, cultured in vitro, taken after SARS-CoV-2 vaccination. The CDR3 loop is CASSPEKRYGYTF. For the CDR3, the DNA is TGTGCCAGCAGTCCAGAAAAGCGATATGGCTACACCTTC.